These 18 T cell receptor beta chains share one sample of origin, sequenced in a study of T cell responses to AZD1222 COVID-19 vaccine. Sequencing was performed with immunoSEQ multiplex PCR; in TCRdb, only in-frame clones are kept and a portion is missing. The data show 140,000 or so clones, 80% to 90% seen once. The material was peripheral blood, obtained on day 0 of AZD1222 vaccination. These receptors all come from an adult in good health.

This chain links TRBV19 with TRBJ1-5, with D unclear. This CDR3 has 15 residues. Per the germline V gene, CDR1 is LNHDA and CDR2 is SQIVND (reference sequence). The ends were cut back, 3 bases at V and 0 bases at J, with 9 bases in the middle. CDR3 sequence: CASSIAVYSNQPQHF. Here the CDR3 DNA reads TGTGCCAGTAGTATTGCAGTTTATAGCAATCAGCCCCAGCATTTT.

The chain uses TRBV12-2 and TRBJ2-5; the D call of TRBD2 is as the table states it, not checked on the DNA. TRBV12-2 represents a pseudogene. The CDR3 runs 17 residues. CDR3 bases: TGTGCAAGTCGCTTCCCCGCCCCTCGGGAGGGCGTGGAGACCCAGTACTTC. Its protein is CASRFPAPREGVETQYF.

This rearrangement joins TRBV2 to TRBJ1-2, with D hard to call. The V and J ends lost 11 bases and 4 bases respectively, with 11 bases between them. Per the germline V gene, CDR1 is SNHLY and CDR2 is FYNNEI. This CDR3 comprises 11 residues. The CDR3 sequence is CAGRNFYGYTF. The DNA of the CDR3 is TGTGCCGGCCGGAATTTCTATGGCTACACCTTC.

The chain employs TRBV19 and TRBJ1-2; D is ambiguous. Looked up from germline, CDR1 is LNHDA and CDR2 is SQIVND (reference sequence). V shed 5 bases and J shed 4 bases, with 5 bases lying between them. The CDR3 covers 11 residues. The CDR3 sequence: CASSDIYGYTF. As DNA, the CDR3 is TGTGCCAGTAGTGATATCTATGGCTACACCTTC.

The V and J genes are TRBV14 and TRBJ2-1; 9 nucleotides line up with TRBD1. CDR3 length: 17 residues. Germline CDR1 SGHDN, CDR2 FVKESK. V shed 2 bases, J shed 9 bases, and the junction held 14 bases outside the gene matches. CDR3: CASSQLILGTGSGEQFF. The CDR3 DNA sequence: TGTGCCAGCAGCCAATTGATACTCGGGACAGGGTCCGGTGAGCAGTTCTTC.

This chain connects TRBV5-4 to TRBJ1-1; D gene ambiguous. CDR1 SGHNT and CDR2 YYREEE come from the germline V gene (reference sequence). The V gene lost 0 bases and the J gene lost 0 bases, with 9 bases spanning the gap. The CDR3 is 15 residues long. CDR3 DNA sequence: TGTGCCAGCAGCTTGGTCGGAGTCGTGAACACTGAAGCTTTCTTT. It codes for CASSLVGVVNTEAFF.

The CDR3 loop is CASSHQNLGTDTQYF. CDR3 in DNA: TGTGCCAGCAGCCACCAAAACTTGGGGACAGATACGCAGTATTTT. The J gene is TRBJ2-3, the V gene TRBV7-9; D is unclear. The V gene's germline CDR1 is SEHNR and CDR2 FQNEAQ (reference sequence). With 5 bases removed from V and 3 bases from J, the gap between germline ends came to 15 bases. The CDR3 has 15 residues.

The CDR3 bases are TGTGCCAGCAGCTTGGCTGAGACTAGCGGCACAGATACGCAGTATTTT. Translated, it gives CASSLAETSGTDTQYF. This chain joins TRBV5-6 and TRBJ2-3; 8 bases line up with TRBD2. The CDR3 is 16 residues long. The V gene end was trimmed by 0 bases and the J gene end by 1 base; junction bases not matched to a gene: 4. Germline CDR1 SGHDT, CDR2 YYEEEE.

This clone showed up just once. V usage is TRBV9 and J usage is TRBJ2-5, with D perhaps matching TRBD1 (6 bases). Per the germline V gene, CDR1 is SGDLS and CDR2 is YYNGEE. The CDR3 length is 14 residues. The V and J ends lost 2 bases and 1 base respectively, with 9 bases between them. The CDR3 DNA reads as TGTGCCAGCAGCGTGAGGGGGTTCCAAGAGACCCAGTACTTC. Translated: CASSVRGFQETQYF.

The rearrangement links TRBV5-1 to TRBJ2-7; 8 bases match TRBD1. This CDR3 is 13 amino acids long. CDR1 and CDR2 (germline): SGHRS, YFSETQ. V dropped 4 bases and J dropped 6; count of bases not matched to a gene: 6. The CDR3 here is CASSPQGAVEQYF. In DNA, the CDR3 is TGCGCCAGCAGCCCGCAGGGGGCGGTCGAGCAGTACTTC. Complete variable domain (other parts from reference TRBV5-1 and TRBJ2-7): KAGVTQTPRYLIKTRGQQVTLSCSPISGHRSVSWYQQTPGQGLQFLFEYFSETQRNKGNFPGRFSGRQFSNSRSEMNVSTLELGDSALYLCASSPQGAVEQYFGPGTRLTVT.

The V gene is TRBV18, the J gene TRBJ2-5, with D perhaps TRBD1 (5 bases). The V gene lost 2 bases and the J gene lost 5 bases, with 9 bases spanning the gap. The CDR3 covers 13 residues. Germline V gene data show CDR1 as KGHSH and CDR2 as LQKENI. CDR3 nucleotides: TGTGCCAGCTCACCATCAGGGATGGAGACCCAGTACTTC. Translated: CASSPSGMETQYF.

The chain has TRBV5-5 and TRBJ2-1; D remains ambiguous. This CDR3 has 15 residues. V was cut by 0 bases and J by 6 bases, with 13 bases left in between. Germline CDR1 is SGHKS and CDR2 is YYEKEE (reference sequence). In nucleotides, the CDR3 is TGTGCCAGCAGCTTGGTGGCAGGCCGTGGCAATGAGCAGTTCTTC. This translates into CASSLVAGRGNEQFF. The full variable domain, in which reference TRBV5-5 and TRBJ2-1 provide the parts outside the CDR3, is DAGVTQSPTHLIKTRGQQVTLRCSPISGHKSVSWYQQVLGQGPQFIFQYYEKEERGRGNFPDRFSARQFPNYSSELNVNALLLGDSALYLCASSLVAGRGNEQFFGPGTRLTVL.

This sequence joins TRBV28 and TRBJ1-3; 9 bases are a match to TRBD1. Germline-derived CDR1 and CDR2 are MDHEN and SYDVKM. CDR3 length: 15 amino acids. Trimming took 5 bases from V and 2 from J; bases not matched to a gene: 4. CDR3 sequence (DNA): TGTGCCAGCAGTATACAGGGGGCTGCTGGAAACACCATATATTTT. This encodes CASSIQGAAGNTIYF.

The V call is TRBV28, the J call TRBJ2-2, with a tentative D call TRBD2 (6 bases). Germline V gene data show CDR1 as MDHEN and CDR2 as SYDVKM. There are 15 residues in the CDR3. V was cut by 10 bases and J by 6 bases, with 21 bases left in between. The CDR3 DNA reads as TGTGCCACCCTAATCGGAGGGGCCCCCCCCGGGGAGCTGTTTTTT. Protein: CATLIGGAPPGELFF.

The rearrangement joins TRBV6-1 to TRBJ1-2; D remains unclear. This CDR3 has 13 residues. The germline V gene has CDR1 MNHNS and CDR2 SASEGT. V was trimmed by 3 bases and J by 3 bases, leaving 8 bases between them. The CDR3 spells CASSESRDYGYTF. CDR3 nucleotide sequence: TGTGCCAGCAGTGAGTCCCGGGACTATGGCTACACCTTC.

V is TRBV5-6 and J is TRBJ2-7, with TRBD1 matching over 9 bases. CDR1 is SGHDT, CDR2 YYEEEE, per germline. V lost 3 bases, J lost 1 base, and 5 bases stayed unmatched. The CDR3 spans 15 residues. The CDR3 region is CASSWTGDRSYEQYF. Here the CDR3 DNA reads TGTGCCAGCAGCTGGACAGGGGATAGGTCCTACGAGCAGTACTTC.

This clone occurred once. The chain links TRBV20-1 to TRBJ1-1; D unresolved. From germline, CDR1 is DFQATT and CDR2 SNEGSKA (reference sequence). V shed 5 bases and J shed 3 bases, with 7 bases lying between them. This CDR3 has 11 amino acids. The CDR3 region is CSAERYTEAFF. CDR3 sequence (DNA): TGCAGTGCTGAGCGGTACACTGAAGCTTTCTTT.

CDR3 in DNA: TGTGCCAGCAGTTCACAGGGGGCGCGGGGTTCAATGAACACTGAAGCTTTCTTT. Translation: CASSSQGARGSMNTEAFF. The V gene is TRBV28, the J gene TRBJ1-1; 9 bases fit TRBD1. With 4 bases clipped from V and 0 bases from J, the junction kept 12 bases outside the gene matches. The CDR3 extends over 18 amino acids. Germline values: CDR1 MDHEN, CDR2 SYDVKM.